The following is a T cell receptor beta chain sequence with its context. Antigen specificity is unknown. The junction does not match germline at one end; this may be a read error. Germline V lookup: CDR1 DFQATT, CDR2 SNEGSKA (reference sequence). The CDR3 sequence is 17 residues long. Combining iRepertoire HTBI primers with Arm-PCR of CDR3 regions, the authors built TCR beta libraries. TCRdb redid the calling of the multiplex PCR reads with MiXCR, one entry per CDR3 protein. The sample carries approximately 350,000 distinct CDR3 sequences, roughly 17% recorded once. This sample stems from a study of regulatory T cells in long-lasting Graves disease. Points from the study as a whole: Persistent cases favored TRBV28, TRBJ1-2 and TRBJ2-5.

The sample's time point: newly diagnosed GD, antithyroid drugs for less than 3 months. After RNA was extracted from PBMCs, the TCR library was made from it. Diagnosis followed American Thyroid Association guidelines for Graves' disease. These records were also assigned to another study, of T cells in Graves' hyperthyroidism and ophthalmopathy. That work contributes: Blood shared most expanded thyroid clonotypes above 0.001.

This chain connects TRBV20-1 to TRBJ1-6; perhaps TRBD1 as D (6 bases). The sample here was peripheral blood mononuclear cells (PBMCs), taken at new diagnosis, from a patient treated with antithyroid drugs. The origin of this receptor is a man aged 35 to 55 with Graves disease. In DNA form, the CDR3 reads TGCAGTGCTAGAGATATTACAGGGAGCTCCTGTAATTCACCCCTCCACTTT. This codes for CSARDITGSSCNSPLHF.